The sequence of this T cell receptor (beta chain) was determined in a study of T cell responses to AZD1222 COVID-19 vaccine (dated by TCRdb to about 2021). Turning to the overall study: AZD1222 recipients with second doses at about 4 weeks or about 12 weeks were pooled, because spike-specific TCR depth and breadth did not differ between schedules. Trial participants were enrolled by age into 18-55, 56-69 and 70-plus year subgroups, with approximately 150, 28 and 58 TCR-sequenced participants respectively. TCR sequencing covered some 240 trial participants: 200 to 210 given two doses of AZD1222 and 26 given two doses of MenACWY control vaccine.

The CDR3 regions of human TCRbeta chains were analyzed by immunosequencing. Per the source publication's procedure: Repertoire TCRs were checked for matches against a reference library of SARS-CoV-2-specific TCRs that had been generated using the MIRA antigen-specificity platform. Breadth was defined as the fraction of unique TCRs that were SARS-CoV-2-associated. Depth was defined as the fraction of total T cells that were SARS-CoV-2-associated. Using the MIRA data, each spike-specific TCR was assigned both to the spike region to which the TCR was reactive and to a CD4 or CD8 class. Log10-transformed breadth and depth values were compared by one-way ANOVA with Sidak's multiple comparisons tests. TCRdb mirrors the immuneACCESS table, restricted to in-frame sequences. Some clones are absent from its copies; in checked studies, under half trace to an unresolved V gene, and the reason for the others is unknown. The V and J calls and clone size are taken from that table; D and trimming were inferred from the DNA. The sample contains tens of thousands of clones, roughly 90% of them found a single time. About 4.3% of the sample is taken by the ten largest.

The time point label for this specimen denotes: baseline before first vaccination. Vaccinee samples came from UK trials COV001 and COV002, including a single-blind randomized controlled phase 2/3 trial of AZD1222 (ChAdOx1 nCoV-19) in healthy adults. For TCRbeta chain sequencing, PBMC samples from trial participants were taken at day 0 and at day 28 after the second dose. As concerns this clone: Which antigen it targets is not known. No qualities accompany the bases; no much larger clone lies one base away.

Broad study findings and their caveats: Only five to seven AZD1222 recipients were SARS-CoV-2 seropositive at baseline, limiting conclusions about previously exposed vaccinees. Vaccine-associated CD4 TCRs spanned the whole spike protein, with dominant responses in regions 160-218 and 743-854. After two AZD1222 doses, spike-specific TCR breadth and depth were significantly higher than at day 0 and than in MenACWY recipients. The 56-69-year group was small, and its depth increase did not reach significance, likely because of low power. No day 14 peak-response samples were available, so repertoires were characterized only after the peak T cell response. Epitopes outside the regions mutated in the B.1.351 and B.1.1.7 variants were reportedly recognized by nearly half of the unique spike-specific TCRs. Participants were mostly white British, with more females than males. The authors suggested clonal diversity may have been underestimated.

The CDR3 holds 14 amino acids from the cysteine to the phenylalanine. Only the CDR3 region is kept as DNA, spanning 42 bases read in frame from base 1. The V end loses 1 base and the J end loses 2 bases, and a stretch of 6 bases separates them. Looking up the germline V gene (reference sequence) yields CDR1 SEHNR and CDR2 FQNEAQ. The sequence derives from an adult in good health. The material was peripheral blood, obtained on day 0 of AZD1222 vaccination. The sequence links TRBV7-9 to TRBJ1-5; the D region possibly corresponds to TRBD1 (6 bases align). The CDR3 reads as follows: CASSLGQGNQPQHF. The DNA reads as follows: TGTGCCAGCAGCTTAGGACAGGGCAATCAGCCCCAGCATTTT.